These 3 T cell receptor beta chains came from one sample sequenced in a study of blood T cell repertoires in COVID-19. Clones were sequenced by immunoSEQ multiplex PCR, and TCRdb holds only the in-frame ones, with some missing. The table records 110,000 or so clones, roughly 85% of them present only once. Sequenced: peripheral blood. Source of these receptors: a middle-aged man with acute or convalescent COVID-19.

This clone appeared a single time. This sequence joins TRBV7-3 and TRBJ2-1; 13 bases are shared with TRBD2. The CDR3 is 16 residues long. Germline V CDR1 and CDR2: SGHTA, FQGTGA. V was pared by 2 bases and J by 7 bases, with 5 bases of the junction left unmatched. The CDR3 region is CASSLSTSGGQNEQFF. The CDR3, as DNA: TGTGCCAGCAGCTTATCGACTAGCGGGGGGCAGAATGAGCAGTTCTTC.

CDR3 in DNA: TGTGCCAGTAGGGTTAGGGGAGGAAATCAGCCCCAGCATTTT. Protein sequence: CASRVRGGNQPQHF. The rearrangement joins TRBV19 to TRBJ1-5, with a weak D call TRBD1 (5 bases). Germline values: CDR1 LNHDA, CDR2 SQIVND (reference sequence). V was trimmed by 6 bases and J by 4 bases, leaving 13 bases between them. This CDR3 is 14 amino acids long.

The rearrangement uses TRBV29-1 and TRBJ1-2, with D possibly TRBD1 on 5 matching bases. Germline V gene data show CDR1 as SQVTM and CDR2 as ANQGSEA. V was clipped by 7 bases and J by 1 base, with 19 bases between them. The CDR3 runs to 15 residues. The CDR3 sequence: CSEEWGERNNYGYTF. The CDR3 nucleotides read TGCAGCGAGGAGTGGGGCGAGAGAAATAACTATGGCTACACCTTC.